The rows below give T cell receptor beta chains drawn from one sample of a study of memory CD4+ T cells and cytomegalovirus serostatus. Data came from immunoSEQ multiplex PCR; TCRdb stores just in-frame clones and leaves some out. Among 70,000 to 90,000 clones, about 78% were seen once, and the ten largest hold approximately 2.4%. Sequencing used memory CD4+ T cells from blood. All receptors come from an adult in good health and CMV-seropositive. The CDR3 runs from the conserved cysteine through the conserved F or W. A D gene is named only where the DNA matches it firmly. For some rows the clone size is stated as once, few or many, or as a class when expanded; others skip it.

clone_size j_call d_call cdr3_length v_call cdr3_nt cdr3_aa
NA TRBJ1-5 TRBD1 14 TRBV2 TGTGCCAGCACTCCAGGGACAGGTAATCAGCCCCAGCATTTT CASTPGTGNQPQHF
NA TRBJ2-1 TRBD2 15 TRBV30 TGTGCCTGGAGCAGGACTAGCGGGATTGGGGATGAGCAGTTCTTC CAWSRTSGIGDEQFF
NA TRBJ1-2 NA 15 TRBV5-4 TGTGCCAGCAGCTTGGGGGCTGTTGGAGGGTATGGCTACACCTTC CASSLGAVGGYGYTF
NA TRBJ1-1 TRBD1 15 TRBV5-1 TGCGCCAGCAGCTCCACAGGGGGCCTGAACACTGAAGCTTTCTTT CASSSTGGLNTEAFF
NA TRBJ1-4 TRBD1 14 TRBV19 TGTGCCAGTAGTTATGGACAGGGGAATGAAAAACTGTTTTTT CASSYGQGNEKLFF
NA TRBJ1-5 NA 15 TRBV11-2 TGTGCCAGCAGCCCCGGTCCGTATAGCAATCAGCCCCAGCATTTT CASSPGPYSNQPQHF
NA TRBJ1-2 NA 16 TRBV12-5 TGTGCTAGTGGTTTGGTATCCGATTGGAAGAACTATGGCTACACCTTC CASGLVSDWKNYGYTF
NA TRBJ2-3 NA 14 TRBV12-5 TGTGCTAGTGGTTTGGGGGCCCAAACAGATACGCAGTATTTT CASGLGAQTDTQYF
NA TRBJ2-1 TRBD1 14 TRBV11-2 TGTGCCAGCAGCGTTTCCCACAGGGGTAATGAGCAGTTCTTC CASSVSHRGNEQFF
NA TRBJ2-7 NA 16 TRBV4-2 TGTGCCAGCAGCCGATTCGGCGGGACAAGGACCTACGAGCAGTACTTC CASSRFGGTRTYEQYF
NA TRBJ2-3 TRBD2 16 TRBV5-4 TGTGCCAGCAGCAGGTTTACCGGGACTAGAGACTATACGCAGTATTTT CASSRFTGTRDYTQYF
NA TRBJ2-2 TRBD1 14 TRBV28 TGTGCCAGCAGTCTAGACAGGGCATCTGGGGAGCTGTTTTTT CASSLDRASGELFF
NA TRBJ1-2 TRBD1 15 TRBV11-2 TGTGCCAGCAGCTTAGATCAGGGGGCGATGCGCGGCTACACCTTC CASSLDQGAMRGYTF
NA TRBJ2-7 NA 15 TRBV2 TGTGCCAGCAGTTGGACTCCTTTGGAGCCCTACGAGCAGTACTTC CASSWTPLEPYEQYF
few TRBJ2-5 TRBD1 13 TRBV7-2 TGTGCCAGCAGCTTGGGACAGCAAGAGACCCAGTACTTC CASSLGQQETQYF
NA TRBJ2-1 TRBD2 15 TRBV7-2 TGTGCCAGCACCTCGGGACTAGCGGGAGGGGTTGAGCAGTTCTTC CASTSGLAGGVEQFF
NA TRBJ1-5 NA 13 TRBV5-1 TGCGCCAGCAGCTTGGACTTGAATCAGCCCCAGCATTTT CASSLDLNQPQHF
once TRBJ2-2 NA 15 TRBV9 TGTGCCAGCAGCCCCAAAACCAGGGTCACCGGGGAGCTGTTTTTT CASSPKTRVTGELFF
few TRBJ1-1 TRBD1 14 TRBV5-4 TGTGCCAGCAGCTTGGAACAGGGGGGGACTGAAGCTTTCTTT CASSLEQGGTEAFF
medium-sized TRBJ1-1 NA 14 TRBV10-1 TGCGCCAGCAGTGAGAGCACCCCTAATACCTGGGCTTTCTTT CASSESTPNTWAFF
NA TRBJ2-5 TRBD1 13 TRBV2 TGTGCCAGCACGACAGGGGGTGGAGAGACCCAGTACTTC CASTTGGGETQYF
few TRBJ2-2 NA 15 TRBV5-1 TGCGCCAGCAGCTTGAACGGGGGGAACACCGGGGAGCTGTTTTTT CASSLNGGNTGELFF